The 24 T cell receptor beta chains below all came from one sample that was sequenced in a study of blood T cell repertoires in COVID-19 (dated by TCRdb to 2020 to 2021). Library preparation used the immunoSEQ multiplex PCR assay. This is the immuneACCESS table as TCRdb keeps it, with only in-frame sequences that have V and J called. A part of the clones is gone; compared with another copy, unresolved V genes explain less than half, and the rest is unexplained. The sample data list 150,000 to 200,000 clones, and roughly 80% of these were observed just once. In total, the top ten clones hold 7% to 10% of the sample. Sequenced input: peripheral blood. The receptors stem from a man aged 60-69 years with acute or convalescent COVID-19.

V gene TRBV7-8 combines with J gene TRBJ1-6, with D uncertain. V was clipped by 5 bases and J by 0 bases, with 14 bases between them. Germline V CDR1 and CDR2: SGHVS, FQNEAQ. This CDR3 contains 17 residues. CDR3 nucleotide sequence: TGTGCCAGCAGCGCAGACGGGTTTTCCTCCTATAATTCACCCCTCCACTTT. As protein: CASSADGFSSYNSPLHF. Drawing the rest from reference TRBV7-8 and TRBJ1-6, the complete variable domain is GAGVSQSPRYKVAKRGQDVALRCDPISGHVSLFWYQQALGQGPEFLTYFQNEAQLDKSGLPSDRFFAERPEGSVSTLKIQRTQQEDSAVYLCASSADGFSSYNSPLHFGNGTRLTVT.

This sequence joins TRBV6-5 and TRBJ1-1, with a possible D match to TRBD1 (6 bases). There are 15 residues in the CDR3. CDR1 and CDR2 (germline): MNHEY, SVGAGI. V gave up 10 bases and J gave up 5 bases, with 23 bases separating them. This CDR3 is CANGRRTDANTEAFF. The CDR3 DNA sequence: TGTGCCAACGGCCGAAGGACAGATGCGAATACTGAAGCTTTCTTT.

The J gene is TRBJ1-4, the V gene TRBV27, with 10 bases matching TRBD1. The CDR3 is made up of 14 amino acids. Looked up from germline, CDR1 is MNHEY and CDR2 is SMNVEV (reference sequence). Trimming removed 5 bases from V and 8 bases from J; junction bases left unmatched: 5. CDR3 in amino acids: CASSDWTGGEKLFF. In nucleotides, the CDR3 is TGTGCCAGCAGTGACTGGACAGGGGGAGAAAAACTGTTTTTT.

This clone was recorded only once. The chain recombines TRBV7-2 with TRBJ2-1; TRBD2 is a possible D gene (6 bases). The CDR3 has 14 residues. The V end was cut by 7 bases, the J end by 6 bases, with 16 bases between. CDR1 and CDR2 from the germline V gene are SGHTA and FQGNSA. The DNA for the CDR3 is TGTGCCAGCAACCAAATTGGGGGGAGCAATGAGCAGTTCTTC. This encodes CASNQIGGSNEQFF.

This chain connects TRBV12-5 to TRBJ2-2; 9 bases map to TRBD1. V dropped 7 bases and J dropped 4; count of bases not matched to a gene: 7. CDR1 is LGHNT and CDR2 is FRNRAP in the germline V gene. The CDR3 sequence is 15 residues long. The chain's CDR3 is CASETGQGITGELFF. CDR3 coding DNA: TGTGCTAGTGAAACAGGACAGGGGATCACCGGGGAGCTGTTTTTT.

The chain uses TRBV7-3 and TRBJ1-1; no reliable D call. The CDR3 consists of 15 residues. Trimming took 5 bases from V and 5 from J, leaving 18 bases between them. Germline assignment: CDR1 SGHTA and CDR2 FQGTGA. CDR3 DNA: TGTGCCAGCAGCAGCGCCGGGAGTTCGAGGACTGAAGCTTTCTTT. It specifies CASSSAGSSRTEAFF.

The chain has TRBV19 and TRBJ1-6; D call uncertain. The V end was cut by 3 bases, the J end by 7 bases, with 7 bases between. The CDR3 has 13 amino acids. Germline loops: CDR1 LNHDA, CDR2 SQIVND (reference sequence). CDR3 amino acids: CASSMPGNSPLHF. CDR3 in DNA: TGTGCCAGTAGTATGCCCGGGAATTCACCCCTCCACTTT.

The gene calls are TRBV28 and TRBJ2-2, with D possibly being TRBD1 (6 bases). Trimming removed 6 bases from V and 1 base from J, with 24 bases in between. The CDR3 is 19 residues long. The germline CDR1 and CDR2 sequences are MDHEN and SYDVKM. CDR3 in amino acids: CASSYPGTKLSKNTGELFF. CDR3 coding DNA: TGTGCCAGCAGCTATCCCGGGACAAAGCTTAGCAAGAACACCGGGGAGCTGTTTTTT.

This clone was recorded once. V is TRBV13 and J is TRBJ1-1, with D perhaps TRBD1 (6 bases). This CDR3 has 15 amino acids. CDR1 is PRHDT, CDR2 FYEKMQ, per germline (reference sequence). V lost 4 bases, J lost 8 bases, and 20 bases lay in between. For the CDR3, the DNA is TGTGCCAGCAGCTCCGCGGACAGTCGGGGGGTCGAAGCTTTCTTT. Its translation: CASSSADSRGVEAFF.

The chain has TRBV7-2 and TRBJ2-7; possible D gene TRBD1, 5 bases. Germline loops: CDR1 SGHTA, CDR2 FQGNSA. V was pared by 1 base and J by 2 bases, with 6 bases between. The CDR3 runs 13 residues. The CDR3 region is CASSLETAYEQYF. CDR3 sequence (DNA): TGTGCCAGCAGCTTAGAGACAGCCTACGAGCAGTACTTC.

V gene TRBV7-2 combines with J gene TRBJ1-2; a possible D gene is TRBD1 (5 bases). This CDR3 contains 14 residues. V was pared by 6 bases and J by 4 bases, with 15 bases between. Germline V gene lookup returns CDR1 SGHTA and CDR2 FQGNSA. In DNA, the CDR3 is TGTGCCAGCAGGACAGATACCTCTGGCTATGGCTACACCTTC. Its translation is CASRTDTSGYGYTF.

This CDR3 reads CAISGGGDQPQHF. For the CDR3, the DNA is TGTGCCATCAGCGGGGGGGGCGATCAGCCCCAGCATTTT. This rearrangement joins TRBV10-3 to TRBJ1-5, with a weak D call TRBD1 (6 bases). Per the germline V gene, CDR1 is ENHRY and CDR2 is SYGVKD. The CDR3 length is 13 residues. V shed 6 bases and J shed 5 bases, with 11 bases lying between them.

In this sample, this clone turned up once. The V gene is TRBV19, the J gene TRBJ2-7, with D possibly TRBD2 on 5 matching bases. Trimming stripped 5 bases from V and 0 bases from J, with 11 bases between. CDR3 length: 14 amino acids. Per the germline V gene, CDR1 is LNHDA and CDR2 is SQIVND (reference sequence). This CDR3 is CASSWRADSYEQYF. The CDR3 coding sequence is TGTGCCAGTAGTTGGCGGGCAGACTCCTACGAGCAGTACTTC.

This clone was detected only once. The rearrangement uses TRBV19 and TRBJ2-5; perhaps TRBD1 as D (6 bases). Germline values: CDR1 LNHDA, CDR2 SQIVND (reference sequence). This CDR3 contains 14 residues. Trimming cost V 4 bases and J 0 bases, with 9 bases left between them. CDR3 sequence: CASSTQGNQETQYF. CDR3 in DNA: TGTGCCAGTAGTACGCAGGGGAACCAAGAGACCCAGTACTTC. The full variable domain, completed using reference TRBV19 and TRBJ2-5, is DGGITQSPKYLFRKEGQNVTLSCEQNLNHDAMYWYRQDPGQGLRLIYYSQIVNDFQKGDIAEGYSVSREKKESFPLTVTSAQKNPTAFYLCASSTQGNQETQYFGPGTRLLVL.

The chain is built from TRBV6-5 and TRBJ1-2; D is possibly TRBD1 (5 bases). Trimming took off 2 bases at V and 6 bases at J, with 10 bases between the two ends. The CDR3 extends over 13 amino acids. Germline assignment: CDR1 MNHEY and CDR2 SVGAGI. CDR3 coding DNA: TGTGCCAGCAGTTACGATGGGGGGGATGGCTACACCTTC. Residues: CASSYDGGDGYTF.

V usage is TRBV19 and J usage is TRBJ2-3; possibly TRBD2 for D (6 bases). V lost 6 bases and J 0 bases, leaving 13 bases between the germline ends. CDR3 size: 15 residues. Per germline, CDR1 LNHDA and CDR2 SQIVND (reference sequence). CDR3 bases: TGTGCCAGTAGGGCAACTAGCCGCAGCACAGATACGCAGTATTTT. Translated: CASRATSRSTDTQYF.

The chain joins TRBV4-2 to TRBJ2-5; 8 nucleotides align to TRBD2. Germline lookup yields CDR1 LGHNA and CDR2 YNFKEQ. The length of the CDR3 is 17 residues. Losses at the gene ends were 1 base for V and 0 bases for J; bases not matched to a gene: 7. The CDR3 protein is CASSQAGGGGNQETQYF. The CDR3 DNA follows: TGTGCCAGCAGCCAAGCTGGGGGCGGGGGGAACCAAGAGACCCAGTACTTC.

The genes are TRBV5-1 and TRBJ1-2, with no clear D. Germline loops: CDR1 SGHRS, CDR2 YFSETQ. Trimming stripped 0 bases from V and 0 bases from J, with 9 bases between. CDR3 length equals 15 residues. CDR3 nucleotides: TGCGCCAGCAGCTTGGGGCAGAAGACTAACTATGGCTACACCTTC. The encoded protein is CASSLGQKTNYGYTF.

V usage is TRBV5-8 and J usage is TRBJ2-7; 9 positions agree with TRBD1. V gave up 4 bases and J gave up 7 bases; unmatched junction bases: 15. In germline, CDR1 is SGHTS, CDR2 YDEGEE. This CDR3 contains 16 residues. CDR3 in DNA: TGTGCCAGCAGCAAGGGACAGGGATCCCTCAGTGAGGAGCAGTACTTC. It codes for CASSKGQGSLSEEQYF.

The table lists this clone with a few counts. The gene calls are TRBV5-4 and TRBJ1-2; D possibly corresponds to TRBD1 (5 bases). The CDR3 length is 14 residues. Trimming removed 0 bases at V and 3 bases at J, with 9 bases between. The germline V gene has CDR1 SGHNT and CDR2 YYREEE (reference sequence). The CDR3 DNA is TGTGCCAGCAGCTTGGCCTTAGGGGACTATGGCTACACCTTC. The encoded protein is CASSLALGDYGYTF.

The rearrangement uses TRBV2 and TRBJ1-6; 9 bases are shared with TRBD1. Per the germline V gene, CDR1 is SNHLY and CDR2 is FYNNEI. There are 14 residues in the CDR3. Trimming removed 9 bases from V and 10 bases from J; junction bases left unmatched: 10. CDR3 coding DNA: TGTGCCAGGGACTACGGACAGGGGAACTCACCCCTCCACTTT. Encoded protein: CARDYGQGNSPLHF.

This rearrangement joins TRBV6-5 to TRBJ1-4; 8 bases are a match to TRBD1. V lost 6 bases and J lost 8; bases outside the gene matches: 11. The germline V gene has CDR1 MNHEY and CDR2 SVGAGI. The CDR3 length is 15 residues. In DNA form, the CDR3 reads TGTGCCAGCAGGCACTCCACAGGGGGGGACGAAAAACTGTTTTTT. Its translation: CASRHSTGGDEKLFF.

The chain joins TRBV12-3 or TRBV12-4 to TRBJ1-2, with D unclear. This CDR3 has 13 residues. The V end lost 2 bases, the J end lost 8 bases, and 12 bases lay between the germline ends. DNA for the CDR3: TGTGCCAGCAGTTTATACGGGAGAGAGGGCTACACCTTC. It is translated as CASSLYGREGYTF.

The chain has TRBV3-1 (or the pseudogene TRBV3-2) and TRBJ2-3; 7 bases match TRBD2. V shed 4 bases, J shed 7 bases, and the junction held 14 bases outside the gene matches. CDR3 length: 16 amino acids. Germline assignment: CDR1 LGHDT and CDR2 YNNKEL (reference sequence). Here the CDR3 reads CASSLKTTGGGNTQYF. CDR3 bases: TGTGCCAGCAGCCTAAAGACCACTGGGGGGGGAAATACGCAGTATTTT.